This TCR beta chain was observed in a study of early T cells in non-severe SARS-CoV-2 infection. From the 5' RACE reads, TCRdb called clonotypes with MiXCR, one entry per CDR3 protein. The table includes around 46,000 distinct CDR3 sequences, more than 9% detected once. The germline gives CDR1 SGHTA, CDR2 FQGNSA. The CDR3 runs to 14 residues. The V and J ends lost 1 base and 4 bases respectively, with 8 bases between them. By sample fraction, this clonotype is medium-sized (0.01 to 0.1%). The TCR sequence derives from an adult who was a healthcare worker with PCR-confirmed SARS-CoV-2 infection or an uninfected control (not recorded which). Sequenced sample: whole blood. The J gene is TRBJ2-1, the V gene TRBV7-2, with D hard to call. The DNA for the CDR3 is TGTGCCAGCAGCTTAGAGGGCAGTTACAATGAGCAGTTCTTC. Its translation is CASSLEGSYNEQFF.